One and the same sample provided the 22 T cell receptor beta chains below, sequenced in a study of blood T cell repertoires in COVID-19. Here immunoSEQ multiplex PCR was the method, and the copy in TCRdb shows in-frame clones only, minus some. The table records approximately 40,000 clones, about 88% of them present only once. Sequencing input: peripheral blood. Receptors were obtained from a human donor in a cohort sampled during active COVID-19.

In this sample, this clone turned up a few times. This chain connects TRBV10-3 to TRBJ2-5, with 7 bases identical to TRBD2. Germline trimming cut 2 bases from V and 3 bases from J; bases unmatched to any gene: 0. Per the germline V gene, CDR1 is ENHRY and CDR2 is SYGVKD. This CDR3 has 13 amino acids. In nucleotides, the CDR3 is TGTGCCATCAGTGAGGCGGGAGAAGAGACCCAGTACTTC. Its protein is CAISEAGEETQYF.

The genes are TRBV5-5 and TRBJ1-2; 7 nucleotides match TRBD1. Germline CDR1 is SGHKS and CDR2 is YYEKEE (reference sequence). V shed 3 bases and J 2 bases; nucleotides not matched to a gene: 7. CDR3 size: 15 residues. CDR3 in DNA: TGTGCCAGCAGCTACCGCGCGACAGGGAACTATGGCTACACCTTC. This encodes CASSYRATGNYGYTF.

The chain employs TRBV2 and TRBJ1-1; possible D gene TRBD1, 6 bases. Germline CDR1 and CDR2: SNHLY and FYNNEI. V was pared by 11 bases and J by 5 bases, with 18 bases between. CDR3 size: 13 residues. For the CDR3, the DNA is TGTGCCGGGTGTAGGGGGATGGGGACTGAAGCTTTCTTT. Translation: CAGCRGMGTEAFF.

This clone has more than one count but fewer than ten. The CDR3 sequence: CASSTQTGVGEKLFF. CDR3 coding DNA: TGTGCCAGCAGCACACAGACAGGGGTAGGCGAAAAACTGTTTTTT. This sequence joins TRBV7-8 and TRBJ1-4, with 8 bases identical to TRBD1. This CDR3 region has 15 residues. Germline CDR1 SGHVS, CDR2 FQNEAQ. V lost 5 bases and J lost 8; bases outside the gene matches: 10.

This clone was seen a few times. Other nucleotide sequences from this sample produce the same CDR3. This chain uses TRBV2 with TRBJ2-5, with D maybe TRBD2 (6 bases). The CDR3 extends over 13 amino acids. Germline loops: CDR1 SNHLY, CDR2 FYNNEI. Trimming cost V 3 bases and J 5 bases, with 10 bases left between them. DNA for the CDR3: TGTGCCAGCAGTGAGGGGGGACGGGAGACCCAGTACTTC. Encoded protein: CASSEGGRETQYF.

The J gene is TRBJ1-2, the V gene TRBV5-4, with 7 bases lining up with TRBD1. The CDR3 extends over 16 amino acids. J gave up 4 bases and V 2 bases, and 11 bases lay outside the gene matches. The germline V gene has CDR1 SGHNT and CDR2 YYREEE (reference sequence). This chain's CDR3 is CASSFAPGQFFYGYTF. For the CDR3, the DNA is TGTGCCAGCAGCTTTGCCCCGGGACAGTTCTTCTATGGCTACACCTTC.

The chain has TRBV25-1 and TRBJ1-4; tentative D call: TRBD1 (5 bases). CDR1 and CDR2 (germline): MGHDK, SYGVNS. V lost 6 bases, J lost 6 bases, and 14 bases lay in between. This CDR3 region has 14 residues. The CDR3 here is CASRAVGGDEKLFF. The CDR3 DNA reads TGTGCCAGCAGAGCTGTCGGGGGGGATGAAAAACTGTTTTTT.

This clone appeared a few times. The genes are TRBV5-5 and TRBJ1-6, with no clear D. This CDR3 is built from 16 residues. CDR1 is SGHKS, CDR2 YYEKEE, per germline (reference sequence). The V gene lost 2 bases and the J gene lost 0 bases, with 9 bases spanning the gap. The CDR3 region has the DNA TGTGCCAGCAGCTTTAACCCAGACTCCTATAATTCACCCCTCCACTTT. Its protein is CASSFNPDSYNSPLHF.

The CDR3 DNA reads as TGTGCCACCACCTCGGTCTCTGGGGCCAACGTCCTGACTTTC. It is translated as CATTSVSGANVLTF. V usage is TRBV15 and J usage is TRBJ2-6; D is undetermined. The CDR3 totals 14 residues. Germline assignment: CDR1 LNHNV and CDR2 YYDKDF (reference sequence). Trimming stripped 7 bases from V and 0 bases from J, with 7 bases between.

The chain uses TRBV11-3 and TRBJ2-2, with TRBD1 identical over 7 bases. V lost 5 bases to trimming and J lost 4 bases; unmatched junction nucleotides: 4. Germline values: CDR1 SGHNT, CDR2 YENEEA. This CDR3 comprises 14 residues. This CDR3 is CASSVTGVTGELFF. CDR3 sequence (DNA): TGTGCCAGCAGCGTAACAGGGGTCACCGGGGAGCTGTTTTTT. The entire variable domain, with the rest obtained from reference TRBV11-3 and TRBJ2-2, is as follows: EAGVVQSPRYKIIEKKQPVAFWCNPISGHNTLYWYLQNLGQGPELLIRYENEEAVDDSQLPKDRFSAERLKGVDSTLKIQPAELGDSAVYLCASSVTGVTGELFFGEGSRLTVL.

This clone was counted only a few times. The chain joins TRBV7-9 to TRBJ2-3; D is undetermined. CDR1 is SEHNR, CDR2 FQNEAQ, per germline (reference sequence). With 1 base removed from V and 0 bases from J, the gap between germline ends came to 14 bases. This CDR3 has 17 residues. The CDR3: CASSLVFRSGSTDTQYF. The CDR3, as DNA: TGTGCCAGCAGCTTAGTCTTTAGGTCCGGGAGCACAGATACGCAGTATTTT.

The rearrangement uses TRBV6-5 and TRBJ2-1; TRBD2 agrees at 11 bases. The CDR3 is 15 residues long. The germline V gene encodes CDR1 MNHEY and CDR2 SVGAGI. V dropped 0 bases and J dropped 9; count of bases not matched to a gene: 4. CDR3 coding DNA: TGTGCCAGCAGTTACTCGCCTCTAGCGGGAGGTGAGCAGTTCTTC. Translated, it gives CASSYSPLAGGEQFF.

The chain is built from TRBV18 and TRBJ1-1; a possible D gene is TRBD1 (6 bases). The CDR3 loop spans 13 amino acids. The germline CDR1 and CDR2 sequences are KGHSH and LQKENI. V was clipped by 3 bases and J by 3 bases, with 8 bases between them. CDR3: CASSPGQDTEAFF. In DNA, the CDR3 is TGTGCCAGCTCACCGGGACAAGACACTGAAGCTTTCTTT.

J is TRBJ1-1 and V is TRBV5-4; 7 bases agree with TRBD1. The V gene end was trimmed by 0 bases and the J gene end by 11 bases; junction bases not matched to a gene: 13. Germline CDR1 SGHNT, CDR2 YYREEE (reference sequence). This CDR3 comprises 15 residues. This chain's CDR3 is CASSLVEGQRIDAFF. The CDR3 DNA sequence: TGTGCCAGCAGCTTGGTGGAGGGACAGAGGATTGATGCTTTCTTT.

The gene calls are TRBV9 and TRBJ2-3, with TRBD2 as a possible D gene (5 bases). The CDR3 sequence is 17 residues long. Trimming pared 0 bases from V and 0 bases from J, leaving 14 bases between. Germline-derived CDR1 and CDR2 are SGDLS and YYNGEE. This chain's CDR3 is CASSVAAGHSSTDTQYF. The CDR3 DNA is TGTGCCAGCAGCGTAGCGGCGGGCCACTCTAGCACAGATACGCAGTATTTT.

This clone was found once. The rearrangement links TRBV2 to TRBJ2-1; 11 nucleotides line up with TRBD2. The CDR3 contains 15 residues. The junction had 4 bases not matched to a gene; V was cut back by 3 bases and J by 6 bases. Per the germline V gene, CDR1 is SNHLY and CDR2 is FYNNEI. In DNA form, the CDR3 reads TGTGCCAGCAGTGATCGACTAGCGGGGCTCAATGAGCAGTTCTTC. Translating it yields CASSDRLAGLNEQFF.

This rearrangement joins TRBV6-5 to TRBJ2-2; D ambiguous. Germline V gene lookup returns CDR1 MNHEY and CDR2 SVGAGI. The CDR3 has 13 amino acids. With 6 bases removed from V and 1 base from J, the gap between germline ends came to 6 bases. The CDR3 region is CASSVENTGELFF. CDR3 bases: TGTGCCAGCAGCGTAGAGAACACCGGGGAGCTGTTTTTT.

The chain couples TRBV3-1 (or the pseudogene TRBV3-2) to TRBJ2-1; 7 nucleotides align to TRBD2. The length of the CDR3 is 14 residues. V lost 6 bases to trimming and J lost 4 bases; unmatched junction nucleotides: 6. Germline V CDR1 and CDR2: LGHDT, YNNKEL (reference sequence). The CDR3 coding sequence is TGTGCCAGCAGGGGCGGGGGAGTTTACAATGAGCAGTTCTTC. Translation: CASRGGGVYNEQFF.

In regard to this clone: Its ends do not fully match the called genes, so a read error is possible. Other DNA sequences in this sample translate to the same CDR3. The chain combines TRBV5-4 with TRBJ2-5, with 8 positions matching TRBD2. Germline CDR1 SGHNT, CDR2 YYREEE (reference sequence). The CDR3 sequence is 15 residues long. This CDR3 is CASSLTGTSIRTQYF. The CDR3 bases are TGTGCCAGTAGCTTAACCGGGACTAGTATTCGGACCCAGTACTTC.

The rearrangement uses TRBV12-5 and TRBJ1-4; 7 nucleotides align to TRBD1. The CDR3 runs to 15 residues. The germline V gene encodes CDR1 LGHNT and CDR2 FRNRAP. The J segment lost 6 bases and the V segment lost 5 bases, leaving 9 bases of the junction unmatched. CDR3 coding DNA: TGTGCTAGTGGTCTGCGGGACAGTCGATATGAAAAACTGTTTTTT. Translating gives CASGLRDSRYEKLFF.

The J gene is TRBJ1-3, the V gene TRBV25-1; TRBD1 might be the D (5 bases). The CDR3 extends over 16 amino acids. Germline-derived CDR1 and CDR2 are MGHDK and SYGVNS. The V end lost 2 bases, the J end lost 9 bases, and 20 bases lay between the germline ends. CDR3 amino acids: CASSETSGGAGGTIYF. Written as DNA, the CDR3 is TGTGCCAGCAGTGAAACCTCGGGGGGAGCCGGTGGCACCATATATTTT. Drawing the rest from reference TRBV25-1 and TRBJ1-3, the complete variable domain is EADIYQTPRYLVIGTGKKITLECSQTMGHDKMYWYQQDPGMELHLIHYSYGVNSTEKGDLSSESTVSRIRTEHFPLTLESARPSHTSQYLCASSETSGGAGGTIYFGEGSWLTVV.

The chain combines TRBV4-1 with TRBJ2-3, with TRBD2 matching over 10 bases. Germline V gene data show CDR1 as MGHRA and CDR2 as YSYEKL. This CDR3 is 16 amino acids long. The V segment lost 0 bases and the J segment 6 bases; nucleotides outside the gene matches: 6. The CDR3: CASSQDPAGGPDTQYF. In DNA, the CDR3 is TGCGCCAGCAGCCAAGATCCAGCGGGGGGGCCCGATACGCAGTATTTT.